Each of the 27 T cell receptor beta chains below was sequenced from the same sample in a study of blood T cells in healthy people across ages. Combining a sample-barcoded 5' primer with a J-beta primer mix, a second PCR ran for about 6 to 12 cycles. Using its own MiXCR run on the 5' RACE reads, TCRdb lists one record per CDR3 protein. The sample has 1.5 million to 2 million distinct CDR3 sequences, about 32% seen once. The sequencing sample was made of blood. All receptors come from a woman aged 25 to 39 in good health.

The chain uses TRBV20-1 and TRBJ2-5; no definite D call. Near its end, the DNA agrees better with TRBJ2-7, so the J call may be wrong. The CDR3 length is 14 residues. Germline V lookup: CDR1 DFQATT, CDR2 SNEGSKA (reference sequence). The CDR3 region has the DNA TGCAGTGCTAGATTGTCGACAAGCTCCTACGAGCAGTACTTC. This sequence encodes CSARLSTSSYEQYF.

The rearrangement links TRBV19 to TRBJ2-7; no reliable D call. V lost 3 bases and J 3 bases, leaving 15 bases between the germline ends. The germline V gene has CDR1 LNHDA and CDR2 SQIVND (reference sequence). This CDR3 region has 15 residues. The CDR3 protein is CASSIRVPYGYEQYF. For the CDR3, the DNA is TGTGCCAGTAGTATCCGGGTCCCCTACGGCTACGAGCAGTACTTC. Combining the CDR3 with reference TRBV19 and TRBJ2-7 gives the whole variable domain DGGITQSPKYLFRKEGQNVTLSCEQNLNHDAMYWYRQDPGQGLRLIYYSQIVNDFQKGDIAEGYSVSREKKESFPLTVTSAQKNPTAFYLCASSIRVPYGYEQYFGPGTRLTVT.

The V gene is TRBV5-1, the J gene TRBJ2-7, with D perhaps matching TRBD1 or TRBD2 (5 bases each). This CDR3 contains 15 residues. The V and J ends lost 3 bases and 3 bases respectively, with 16 bases between them. CDR1 and CDR2 from the germline V gene are SGHRS and YFSETQ. The CDR3: CASSYSGTAGYEQYF. The CDR3 nucleotides read TGCGCCAGCAGCTATTCCGGGACGGCAGGCTACGAGCAGTACTTC.

This chain joins TRBV11-2 and TRBJ2-5; D may be TRBD1 or TRBD2 (5 bases each). Germline values: CDR1 SGHAT, CDR2 FQNNGV. Trimming shortened V by 5 bases and J by 12 bases, and 16 bases separated the two germline ends. The CDR3 runs 12 residues. The CDR3 spells CASSLPGPSKYF. The CDR3 bases are TGTGCCAGCAGCCTACCGGGACCTAGCAAGTACTTC.

Only a few counts were recorded for this clonotype. CDR3 nucleotides: TGTGCCAGCAGCTTAACCCATAGCTCCTACAATGAGCAGTTCTTC. Its protein is CASSLTHSSYNEQFF. The V call is TRBV7-3, the J call TRBJ2-1; unclear D gene. Germline V gene data show CDR1 as SGHTA and CDR2 as FQGTGA. Trimming pared 0 bases from V and 0 bases from J, leaving 6 bases between. The CDR3 totals 15 residues.

In regard to this clonotype: A much larger clonotype is one base distant, so this may be a read error. The chain has TRBV7-9 and TRBJ2-5; D is unclear. The end of the DNA fits TRBJ2-1 better, so the J call may be wrong. The germline CDR1 and CDR2 sequences are SEHNR and FQNEAQ (reference sequence). This CDR3 contains 14 residues. Here the CDR3 reads CASSLEDNQETQFF. The CDR3 DNA reads as TGTGCCAGCAGCTTAGAAGACAACCAAGAGACCCAGTTCTTC.

This clonotype was detected only a few times. This chain joins TRBV7-2 and TRBJ2-4, with 13 positions matching TRBD2. Per germline, CDR1 SGHTA and CDR2 FQGNSA. The V gene end was trimmed by 5 bases and the J gene end by 0 bases; junction bases not matched to a gene: 7. The CDR3 runs 18 residues. The CDR3 here is CASSMGLAGLLAKNIQYF. DNA for the CDR3: TGTGCCAGCAGCATGGGACTAGCGGGACTCCTAGCCAAAAACATTCAGTACTTC.

The rearrangement joins TRBV5-1 to TRBJ1-1; a weak D match, TRBD1 (6 bases). The CDR3 length is 14 residues. The ends were cut back, 0 bases at V and 5 bases at J, with 11 bases in the middle. CDR1 SGHRS and CDR2 YFSETQ come from the germline V gene. CDR3 bases: TGCGCCAGCAGCTTGGACAGGGAGGGAACTGAAGCTTTCTTT. The encoded protein is CASSLDREGTEAFF.

V and J are TRBV20-1 and TRBJ2-5, with 9 bases fitting TRBD1. There are 15 residues in the CDR3. With 0 bases clipped from V and 11 bases from J, the junction kept 13 bases outside the gene matches. Germline-derived CDR1 and CDR2 are DFQATT and SNEGSKA (reference sequence). CDR3 sequence (DNA): TGCAGTGCTAGAGATGGAACAGGGGGCCTTCGGGAGCAGTACTTC. Translated: CSARDGTGGLREQYF.

This clonotype occurred a few times. The chain combines TRBV27 with TRBJ2-6; TRBD2 might be the D (6 bases). Germline V CDR1 and CDR2: MNHEY, SMNVEV (reference sequence). The CDR3 spans 16 residues. The V and J ends lost 5 bases and 4 bases respectively, with 15 bases between them. The CDR3 spells CASSPVGTLGANVLTF. The CDR3 nucleotides read TGTGCCAGCAGTCCGGTTGGGACTCTGGGGGCCAACGTCCTGACTTTC.

V usage is TRBV11-2 and J usage is TRBJ1-2, with 9 bases that match TRBD1. Losses at the gene ends were 5 bases for V and 8 bases for J; bases not matched to a gene: 12. Germline CDR1 is SGHAT and CDR2 is FQNNGV. CDR3 size: 15 residues. The CDR3 spells CASSTLAQGARGYTF. Written as DNA, the CDR3 is TGTGCCAGCAGCACCCTGGCACAGGGGGCGCGCGGCTACACCTTC. Complete variable domain (other parts from reference TRBV11-2 and TRBJ1-2): EAGVAQSPRYKIIEKRQSVAFWCNPISGHATLYWYQQILGQGPKLLIQFQNNGVVDDSQLPKDRFSAERLKGVDSTLKIQPAKLEDSAVYLCASSTLAQGARGYTFGSGTRLTVV.

J is TRBJ1-3 and V is TRBV29-1, with D perhaps matching TRBD1 (5 bases). This CDR3 region has 13 residues. Germline V CDR1 and CDR2: SQVTM, ANQGSEA. The V and J ends lost 8 bases and 10 bases respectively, with 21 bases between them. The CDR3 loop reads CSLSRNLGGTIYF. DNA of the CDR3: TGCAGCCTTAGCCGTAACCTCGGGGGTACCATATATTTT.

This clonotype was observed at least ten times. V is TRBV9 and J is TRBJ2-3, with 8 bases fitting TRBD2. The CDR3 has 16 amino acids. Germline CDR1 SGDLS, CDR2 YYNGEE. The V and J ends lost 0 bases and 2 bases, in that order; junction bases with no gene match: 5. DNA for the CDR3: TGTGCCAGCAGCGTAGTGGGCGGGGGGATCACAGATACGCAGTATTTT. This gives the protein CASSVVGGGITDTQYF.

The chain uses TRBV5-6 and TRBJ2-2; possible D gene TRBD2, 6 bases. Trimming cost V 4 bases and J 6 bases, with 19 bases left between them. Looked up from germline, CDR1 is SGHDT and CDR2 is YYEEEE. This CDR3 spans 16 amino acids. The CDR3 spells CASSTRDGERAGELFF. The CDR3 nucleotides are TGTGCCAGCAGCACGCGGGACGGGGAACGGGCCGGGGAGCTGTTTTTT. The entire variable domain, with the rest obtained from reference TRBV5-6 and TRBJ2-2, is as follows: DAGVTQSPTHLIKTRGQQVTLRCSPKSGHDTVSWYQQALGQGPQFIFQYYEEEERQRGNFPDRFSGHQFPNYSSELNVNALLLGDSALYLCASSTRDGERAGELFFGEGSRLTVL.

V is TRBV6-5 and J is TRBJ2-5, with TRBD2 matching over 10 bases. The CDR3 spans 15 residues. Trimming cost V 5 bases and J 3 bases; bases outside gene matches: 6. Per the germline V gene, CDR1 is MNHEY and CDR2 is SVGAGI. The CDR3 coding sequence is TGTGCCAGCAGTCGCCCCGGGACTAGCGAAGAGACCCAGTACTTC. Protein: CASSRPGTSEETQYF.

The gene calls are TRBV5-1 and TRBJ2-7, with D maybe TRBD2 (7 bases). Germline V gene lookup returns CDR1 SGHRS and CDR2 YFSETQ. CDR3 size: 14 residues. V lost 1 base and J 3 bases, leaving 11 bases between the germline ends. The CDR3 is CASSLRGGDYEQYF. CDR3 bases: TGCGCCAGCAGCTTGAGGGGGGGCGACTACGAGCAGTACTTC.

V usage is TRBV4-2 and J usage is TRBJ2-5; 8 bases match TRBD2. CDR1 is LGHNA and CDR2 is YNFKEQ in the germline V gene. The CDR3 totals 15 residues. V dropped 1 base and J dropped 5; count of bases not matched to a gene: 6. This chain's CDR3 is CASSQGAGGRETQYF. The CDR3 nucleotides read TGTGCCAGCAGCCAAGGGGCGGGGGGAAGGGAGACCCAGTACTTC.

Details on this clonotype: This could be a read error, since a much larger clone is one nucleotide away. The chain combines TRBV6-5 with TRBJ1-2, with D possibly being TRBD1 (5 bases). CDR1 is MNHEY and CDR2 is SVGAGI in the germline V gene. V lost 6 bases and J lost 3, with 11 bases in between. The CDR3 totals 13 residues. For the CDR3, the DNA is TGTGCCAGCAGCGACGGGGGGGACTATGGCTACACCTTC. It specifies CASSDGGDYGYTF.

This clonotype was observed a few times. CDR3 in DNA: TGTGCCAGCAGTTTATCGCGCGGGGGGGCATATGAGCAGTTCTTC. Its protein is CASSLSRGGAYEQFF. V gene TRBV27 combines with J gene TRBJ2-1, with 9 bases fitting TRBD2. The germline gives CDR1 MNHEY, CDR2 SMNVEV (reference sequence). The CDR3 length is 15 residues. The V gene end was trimmed by 0 bases and the J gene end by 8 bases; junction bases not matched to a gene: 5.

This clonotype was seen a few times. V usage is TRBV20-1 and J usage is TRBJ2-1; unclear D gene. Trimming left V 4 bases short and J 4 bases short, with 17 bases between. The CDR3 totals 15 residues. Germline V gene lookup returns CDR1 DFQATT and CDR2 SNEGSKA (reference sequence). CDR3 region: CSAIGGSLKYNEQFF. The CDR3 nucleotides are TGCAGTGCTATAGGCGGCTCCCTTAAATACAATGAGCAGTTCTTC.

This clonotype was counted a single time. This rearrangement joins TRBV30 to TRBJ2-7, with D uncertain. CDR3 length equals 13 residues. Trimming removed 1 base at V and 7 bases at J, with 14 bases between. Germline CDR1 reads GTSNPN; CDR2 reads SVGIG (reference sequence). CDR3 nucleotide sequence: TGTGCCTGGAGTGGAGGCCGACCGGGTGAGCAGTACTTC. It encodes CAWSGGRPGEQYF.

The chain carries TRBV7-9 and TRBJ2-3; 9 bases agree with TRBD1. The CDR3 loop spans 12 amino acids. Germline V lookup: CDR1 SEHNR, CDR2 FQNEAQ (reference sequence). Trimming at V came to 6 bases and at J to 14 bases, leaving 9 bases not matched to a gene. Here the CDR3 reads CASSRGDRARYF. CDR3 sequence (DNA): TGTGCCAGCAGTCGAGGGGACAGGGCCCGGTATTTT. Variable domain in full (rest from reference TRBV7-9 and TRBJ2-3): DTGVSQNPRHKITKRGQNVTFRCDPISEHNRLYWYRQTLGQGPEFLTYFQNEAQLEKSRLLSDRFSAERPKGSFSTLEIQRTEQGDSAMYLCASSRGDRARYFGPGTRLTVL.

There are a few counts of this clonotype. The chain is built from TRBV9 and TRBJ2-1; D is unclear. The CDR3 has 16 residues. Germline V CDR1 and CDR2: SGDLS, YYNGEE. The V end was cut by 4 bases, the J end by 1 base, with 15 bases between. The CDR3 DNA is TGTGCCAGCAGCCCGAACCCCGAGAGGTCCTACAATGAGCAGTTCTTC. Protein product: CASSPNPERSYNEQFF. Based on the CDR3 plus reference TRBV9 and TRBJ2-1, the full variable domain is DSGVTQTPKHLITATGQRVTLRCSPRSGDLSVYWYQQSLDQGLQFLIQYYNGEERAKGNILERFSAQQFPDLHSELNLSSLELGDSALYFCASSPNPERSYNEQFFGPGTRLTVL.

This rearrangement joins TRBV2 to TRBJ2-7, with TRBD1 identical over 9 bases. The germline CDR1 and CDR2 sequences are SNHLY and FYNNEI. This CDR3 has 14 amino acids. J lost 2 bases, V lost 7 bases, and 6 bases had no gene match. CDR3 in amino acids: CASTGGQGPYEQYF. CDR3 nucleotides: TGTGCCAGCACCGGGGGACAGGGCCCCTACGAGCAGTACTTC. The full variable domain, with the rest looked up from reference TRBV2 and TRBJ2-7, is EPEVTQTPSHQVTQMGQEVILRCVPISNHLYFYWYRQILGQKVEFLVSFYNNEISEKSEIFDDQFSVERPDGSNFTLKIRSTKLEDSAMYFCASTGGQGPYEQYFGPGTRLTVT.

The rearrangement joins TRBV28 to TRBJ2-1; tentative D call: TRBD2 (6 bases). Germline values: CDR1 MDHEN, CDR2 SYDVKM. The ends were cut back, 6 bases at V and 1 base at J, with 16 bases in the middle. CDR3 length equals 16 residues. In DNA, the CDR3 is TGTGCCAGCAGCACCCAGCAGGAGGGGTCCTACAATGAGCAGTTCTTC. It translates to CASSTQQEGSYNEQFF.

This rearrangement joins TRBV4-1 to TRBJ2-7; D uncertain. Germline V lookup: CDR1 MGHRA, CDR2 YSYEKL. The CDR3 loop spans 14 amino acids. V gave up 5 bases and J gave up 3 bases, with 14 bases separating them. CDR3 amino acids: CASSDRYGFYEQYF. For the CDR3, the DNA is TGCGCCAGCAGCGATAGGTACGGGTTCTACGAGCAGTACTTC.

This clonotype was seen a few times. V and J are TRBV12-3 or TRBV12-4 and TRBJ2-1, with no clear D. V dropped 2 bases and J dropped 8 bases, with 7 bases sitting between them. There are 12 residues in the CDR3. The DNA for the CDR3 is TGTGCCAGCAGTTTATTGGTTGATGAGCAGTTCTTC. Translated: CASSLLVDEQFF.